These T cell receptor beta chains were read from a single sample in a study of neurological immune-mediated disorders. From the 5' RACE reads, TCRdb called clonotypes with MiXCR, one entry per CDR3 protein. The sample contains 40,000 to 55,000 distinct CDR3 sequences, approximately 6.2% of which appear only once. The specimen was CD4+ T cells from blood. The receptor set was obtained from a young woman with multiple sclerosis. The CDR3 runs from the conserved cysteine through the conserved F or W. The D gene is left open where the match is weak. Clone sizes are given selectively: once, few, many, or a class where the clone is expanded.

j_call | cdr3_length | v_call | clone_size | d_call | cdr3_nt | cdr3_aa
TRBJ2-2 | 13 | TRBV7-3 | many | - | TGTGCCAGCAGCTTAGCTGGGTCCGGGGAGCTGTTTTTT | CASSLAGSGELFF
TRBJ2-3 | 16 | TRBV6-5 | many | - | TGTGCCAGCAGTCCCTTAGCCGGGCAGGGCACAGATACGCAGTATTTT | CASSPLAGQGTDTQYF
TRBJ2-5 | 13 | TRBV7-8 | many | - | TGTGCCAGCAGCTTAGAACAGTCCGGGCCCCAGTACTTC | CASSLEQSGPQYF
TRBJ1-5 | 14 | TRBV29-1 | - | TRBD1 | TGCAGCGCGTTATCCGGGACAGGGAATCAGCCCCTGCATTTT | CSALSGTGNQPLHF
TRBJ1-2 | 13 | TRBV7-8 | many | - | TGTGCCAGCAGCTTATCGGCGACAGAATCTGCGTCCTTC | CASSLSATESASF
TRBJ2-1 | 16 | TRBV24-1 | few | TRBD1 | TGTGCCACCAGTGTTCCTCAGGGGACAGGCAACAATGAGCAGTTCTTC | CATSVPQGTGNNEQFF
TRBJ2-1 | 16 | TRBV7-6 | many | - | TGTGCCAGCAGCTTATCTGAGGGACGAATCAGTCATGAGCAGTTCTTC | CASSLSEGRISHEQFF
TRBJ2-1 | 15 | TRBV5-1 | - | TRBD1 | TGCGCCAGTCTACCCAGACAGGGCGTGTACAATGAGCAGTTCTTC | CASLPRQGVYNEQFF
TRBJ1-6 | 16 | TRBV12-3/TRBV12-4 | many | - | TGTGCCAGCGCCGACCGGGCAGGGAGACTGGGTTCACCCCTCCACTTT | CASADRAGRLGSPLHF
TRBJ2-7 | 15 | TRBV18 | few | TRBD1 | TGTGCCAGCTCACCCCCGGGACAGGTCTCCTACGAGCAGTACTTC | CASSPPGQVSYEQYF
TRBJ2-2 | 17 | TRBV7-6 | many | TRBD2 | TGTGCCAGCAGCTTAGGTTTAGCGGGAGATGGCACCGGGGAGCTGTTTTTT | CASSLGLAGDGTGELFF
TRBJ1-1 | 13 | TRBV7-3 | many | - | TGTGCCAGCAGCCTACGGCAGAATGCCGAAGCTTTCTTT | CASSLRQNAEAFF
TRBJ2-2 | 13 | TRBV29-1 | many | - | TGCAGCGTGAGCAAGGATTACACCGGGGAGCTGTTTTTT | CSVSKDYTGELFF
TRBJ1-1 | 16 | TRBV12-3/TRBV12-4 | many | - | TGTGCCAGCAGTTTAACCGGGACAAGGCTGAACACTGAAGCTTTCTTT | CASSLTGTRLNTEAFF
TRBJ2-4 | 16 | TRBV5-6 | many | TRBD1 | TGTGCCAGCAGCTTGCTGACAGGGTTAGCCAAAAACATTCAGTACTTC | CASSLLTGLAKNIQYF
TRBJ1-1 | 16 | TRBV11-2 | many | TRBD1 | TGTGCCAGCAGCTTACCCCTCGGGACAGGAAGGACTGAAGCTTTCTTT | CASSLPLGTGRTEAFF
TRBJ2-3 | 15 | TRBV15 | many | - | TGTGCCACCAGCAGAGAGGCTCAACGCACAGATACGCAGTATTTT | CATSREAQRTDTQYF
TRBJ1-5 | 16 | TRBV11-2 | many | - | TGTGCCAGCAGCCTAACGGGGACAATTAGCAATCAGCCCCAGCATTTT | CASSLTGTISNQPQHF
TRBJ2-1 | 19 | TRBV14 | many | - | TGTGCCAGCAGCCAAGAAGGTCGGAGGACGGTGCTTCCTTACAATGAGCAGTTCTTC | CASSQEGRRTVLPYNEQFF
TRBJ2-1 | 17 | TRBV5-6 | many | TRBD2 | TGTGCCAGCAGCCGTGGGACTAGCGGGGGGCCGGACAATGAGCAGTTCTTC | CASSRGTSGGPDNEQFF
TRBJ2-2 | 12 | TRBV6-5 | many | TRBD1 | TGTGCCGTCACAGGGGGCCCCGGGGAGCTGTTTTTT | CAVTGGPGELFF
TRBJ2-1 | 16 | TRBV7-8 | many | TRBD2 | TGTGCCAGCAGCGCTCTAGCGGGGGTTTTTGGCAATGAGCAGTTCTTC | CASSALAGVFGNEQFF
TRBJ1-2 | 12 | TRBV20-1 | many | - | TGCAGTGCTAGATCCGGGAGCTATGGCTACACCTTC | CSARSGSYGYTF
TRBJ1-2 | 14 | TRBV27 | many | TRBD1 | TGTGCCAGCAGTTTATCGGGGACAGTCTATGGCTACACCTTC | CASSLSGTVYGYTF
TRBJ2-3 | 17 | TRBV5-6 | many | TRBD2 | TGTGCCAGCAGCTTGTTGTTCGCGGGAGTGAGCACAGATACGCAGTATTTT | CASSLLFAGVSTDTQYF
TRBJ2-2 | 15 | TRBV5-5 | many | TRBD1 | TGTGCCAGCAGCTGGGGGACAGGGGGCACCGGGGAGCTGTTTTTT | CASSWGTGGTGELFF
TRBJ1-2 | 14 | TRBV18 | few | - | TGTGCCAGCTCACCAGAGAGGGCTAACTATGGCTACACCTTC | CASSPERANYGYTF
TRBJ1-1 | 14 | TRBV4-3 | many | - | TGCGCCAGCAGCTCTTACAGTGGGGCCACTGAAGCTTTCTTT | CASSSYSGATEAFF
TRBJ1-6 | 16 | TRBV5-1 | many | TRBD1 | TGCGCCAGCAGCCTCGGACAGGGTACCGATAATTCACCCCTCCACTTT | CASSLGQGTDNSPLHF
TRBJ2-1 | 16 | TRBV3-1 | many | TRBD2 | TGTGCCAGCAGCCAAGACCCACTAGCGGGGATCAATGAGCAGTTCTTC | CASSQDPLAGINEQFF
TRBJ1-3 | 13 | TRBV7-7 | many | - | TGTGCTAGCTCCTCACTTTCTGGAAACACCATATATTTT | CASSSLSGNTIYF
TRBJ1-1 | 13 | TRBV20-1 | many | - | TGCAGTGCTAGAGGGGTTAAGGGGACTGAAGCTTTCTTT | CSARGVKGTEAFF
TRBJ1-2 | 14 | TRBV3-1 | many | TRBD1 | TGTGCCAGCAGCCAAGCGGACAGGGTTGGGGGCTACACCTTC | CASSQADRVGGYTF
TRBJ1-5 | 13 | TRBV10-3 | few | - | TGTGCCATCAGTGGACGGATTAATCAGCCCCAGCATTTT | CAISGRINQPQHF
TRBJ1-2 | 14 | TRBV11-2 | many | TRBD1 | TGTGCCAGCAGCTTGGACAGGGCTAACTATGGCTACACCTTC | CASSLDRANYGYTF
TRBJ2-2 | 12 | TRBV14 | many | - | TGTGCCAGCAGCCCTGACACCGGGGAGCTGTTTTTT | CASSPDTGELFF